These 4 T cell receptor beta chains were sequenced from one sample in a study of identical twins. In TCRdb, the 5' RACE reads were re-called with MiXCR into one record per CDR3 protein. The repertoire holds 1.5 million or so distinct CDR3 sequences, with 32% as singletons. Sequencing was done on a sample of cord blood. The receptors come from a newborn girl in good health.

The V and J genes are TRBV11-2 and TRBJ1-4; 12 bases fit TRBD1. The CDR3 consists of 17 residues. V gave up 6 bases and J gave up 8 bases; unmatched junction bases: 13. Germline CDR1 SGHAT, CDR2 FQNNGV. The DNA for the CDR3 is TGTGCCAGCAGGAAACCGGGACAGGGGGCGGAGAAGGAAAAACTGTTTTTT. Translated, it gives CASRKPGQGAEKEKLFF.

J is TRBJ2-3 and V is TRBV20-1; D is perhaps TRBD2 (5 bases). CDR1 is DFQATT and CDR2 is SNEGSKA in the germline V gene (reference sequence). V gave up 5 bases and J gave up 2 bases, with 11 bases separating them. CDR3 size: 13 residues. CDR3 amino acids: CSAGPAVTDTQYF. The CDR3 DNA reads as TGCAGTGCTGGACCAGCGGTCACAGATACGCAGTATTTT.

V is TRBV20-1 and J is TRBJ2-3; 7 bases are shared with TRBD1. V shed 6 bases, J shed 2 bases, and the junction held 8 bases outside the gene matches. The CDR3 spans 14 residues. CDR1 and CDR2 (germline): DFQATT, SNEGSKA (reference sequence). This CDR3 reads CSAQPGQITDTQYF. CDR3 in DNA: TGCAGTGCGCAACCGGGACAGATCACAGATACGCAGTATTTT.

Only a few counts were recorded for this clonotype. This chain links TRBV20-1 with TRBJ2-3; 11 nucleotides match TRBD2. Germline assignment: CDR1 DFQATT and CDR2 SNEGSKA (reference sequence). CDR3 size: 14 residues. CDR3 in DNA: TGCAGGTCGACTAGCGGGGAATCCACAGATACGCAGTATTTT. Translated: CRSTSGESTDTQYF.